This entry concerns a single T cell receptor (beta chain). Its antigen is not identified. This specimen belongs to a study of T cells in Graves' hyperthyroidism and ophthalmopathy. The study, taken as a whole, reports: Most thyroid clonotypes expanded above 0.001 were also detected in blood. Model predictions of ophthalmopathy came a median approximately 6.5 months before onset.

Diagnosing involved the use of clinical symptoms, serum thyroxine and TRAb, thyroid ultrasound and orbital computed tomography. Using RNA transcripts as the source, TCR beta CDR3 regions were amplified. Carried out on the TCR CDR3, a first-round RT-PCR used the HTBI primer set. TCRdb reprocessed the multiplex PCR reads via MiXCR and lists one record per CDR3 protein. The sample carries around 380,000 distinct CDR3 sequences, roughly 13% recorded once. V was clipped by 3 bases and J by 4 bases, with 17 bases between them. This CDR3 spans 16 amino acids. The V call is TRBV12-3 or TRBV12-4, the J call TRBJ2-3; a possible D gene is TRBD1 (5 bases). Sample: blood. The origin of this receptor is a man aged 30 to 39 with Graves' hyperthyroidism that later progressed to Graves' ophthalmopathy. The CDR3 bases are TGTGCCAGCAGTTTGGCCGACAGCCTCCCCCCAGATACGCAGTATTTT. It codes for CASSLADSLPPDTQYF.